The next 17 T cell receptor beta chains were all read from a single sample in a study of T cells after yellow fever vaccination. Using its own MiXCR run on the 5' RACE reads, TCRdb lists one record per CDR3 protein. The sample records 250,000 to 400,000 distinct CDR3 sequences, over 4% being singletons. The material sequenced was PBMCs, taken 5 days after the yellow fever booster vaccination. These receptors all stem from a man between 18 and 29 years old who received the YFV17D yellow fever vaccine.

This clonotype has more than one count but fewer than ten. The rearrangement links TRBV19 to TRBJ2-5; TRBD1 aligns across 9 bases. The junction had 5 bases not matched to a gene; V was cut back by 7 bases and J by 5 bases. The CDR3 length is 13 residues. The germline gives CDR1 LNHDA, CDR2 SQIVND (reference sequence). The CDR3 nucleotides read TGTGCCAGTAAACAGACAGGGGGGGAGACCCAGTACTTC. It encodes CASKQTGGETQYF. The complete variable domain, with remaining parts taken from reference TRBV19 and TRBJ2-5, reads DGGITQSPKYLFRKEGQNVTLSCEQNLNHDAMYWYRQDPGQGLRLIYYSQIVNDFQKGDIAEGYSVSREKKESFPLTVTSAQKNPTAFYLCASKQTGGETQYFGPGTRLLVL.

This clonotype was seen more than once but under ten times. The chain has TRBV12-3 or TRBV12-4 and TRBJ2-7; 9 bases fit TRBD2. There are 14 residues in the CDR3. V lost 7 bases and J lost 2; bases outside the gene matches: 6. CDR3 in DNA: TGTGCCAGCACGTGGGAGCGGGGGGCCTACGAGCAGTACTTC. Translating it yields CASTWERGAYEQYF.

This chain links TRBV4-1 with TRBJ2-2; 9 bases are a match to TRBD1. The CDR3 is 16 residues long. The trim removed 3 bases at V and 6 bases at J, leaving 8 bases unmatched. Germline values: CDR1 MGHRA, CDR2 YSYEKL. CDR3: CASSHPPGQGSGELFF. The CDR3 DNA is TGCGCCAGCAGCCATCCTCCCGGACAGGGGTCCGGGGAGCTGTTTTTT.

The chain combines TRBV7-2 with TRBJ2-3; D unclear. The V gene lost 2 bases and the J gene lost 1 base, with 13 bases spanning the gap. From germline, CDR1 is SGHTA and CDR2 FQGNSA. The CDR3 length is 16 residues. The CDR3 here is CASSLWASRGTDTQYF. For the CDR3, the DNA is TGTGCCAGCAGCTTATGGGCTAGTCGGGGCACAGATACGCAGTATTTT.

V is TRBV20-1 and J is TRBJ2-7, with TRBD1 identical over 7 bases. V shed 6 bases and J 0 bases; nucleotides not matched to a gene: 8. This CDR3 has 14 residues. Germline V gene lookup returns CDR1 DFQATT and CDR2 SNEGSKA (reference sequence). The CDR3, as DNA: TGCAGTGCCCCCCGGACAGGACCCTCCTACGAGCAGTACTTC. Protein sequence: CSAPRTGPSYEQYF.

Ten or more counts support this clonotype. The rearrangement links TRBV27 to TRBJ2-2; the D is unclear. Trimming cost V 1 base and J 9 bases, with 9 bases left between them. Germline V lookup: CDR1 MNHEY, CDR2 SMNVEV (reference sequence). This CDR3 is 13 amino acids long. CDR3 nucleotides: TGTGCCAGCAGTTTATACGCGGTCCGGGAGCTGTTTTTT. Translation: CASSLYAVRELFF.

This clonotype was counted many times. V is TRBV10-2 and J is TRBJ2-1, with 10 bases aligning to TRBD1. With 6 bases clipped from V and 1 base from J, the junction kept 0 bases outside the gene matches. This CDR3 region has 14 residues. The germline CDR1 and CDR2 sequences are WSHSY and SAAADI. In DNA form, the CDR3 reads TGCGCCAGCAGGGACAGGGGGTCCTACAATGAGCAGTTCTTC. It encodes CASRDRGSYNEQFF.

This clonotype occurred a few times. V usage is TRBV4-1 and J usage is TRBJ2-7; 9 bases fit TRBD1. CDR1 and CDR2 from the germline V gene are MGHRA and YSYEKL. V shed 6 bases and J 3 bases; nucleotides not matched to a gene: 15. This CDR3 comprises 17 residues. CDR3 coding DNA: TGCGCCAGCAGACCGGGACAGGGATTTGGGAACCACTACGAGCAGTACTTC. It codes for CASRPGQGFGNHYEQYF.

The chain couples TRBV12-3 or TRBV12-4 to TRBJ1-3; no clear D. This CDR3 has 14 amino acids. Trimming shortened V by 0 bases and J by 3 bases, and 6 bases separated the two germline ends. The DNA of the CDR3 is TGTGCCAGCAGTTTAGCGTTTGGTGGAAACACCATATATTTT. Amino acid sequence: CASSLAFGGNTIYF.

There are many counts of this clonotype. V is TRBV20-1 and J is TRBJ2-1, with D possibly being TRBD2 (6 bases). This CDR3 region has 15 residues. CDR1 and CDR2 from the germline V gene are DFQATT and SNEGSKA (reference sequence). Trimming removed 0 bases at V and 6 bases at J, with 15 bases between. The DNA for the CDR3 is TGCAGTGCTAGAGATCTACGGGGGACCCCCAATGAGCAGTTCTTC. It translates to CSARDLRGTPNEQFF.

This clonotype was detected only a few times. The chain combines TRBV5-1 with TRBJ2-7; 9 positions match TRBD1. The CDR3 extends over 16 amino acids. Germline V lookup: CDR1 SGHRS, CDR2 YFSETQ. Unmatched junction bases numbered 11, after V lost 4 bases and J lost 3 bases. CDR3 in amino acids: CASSLNTGGVHYEQYF. CDR3 in DNA: TGCGCCAGCAGCCTAAATACAGGGGGCGTTCACTACGAGCAGTACTTC.

The sample holds many counts of this clonotype. The chain joins TRBV7-2 to TRBJ2-7; 11 nucleotides line up with TRBD2. With 2 bases clipped from V and 4 bases from J, the junction kept 1 base outside the gene matches. The CDR3 loop spans 14 amino acids. Germline CDR1 SGHTA, CDR2 FQGNSA. The CDR3 sequence: CASSLTSGGYEQYF. In DNA form, the CDR3 reads TGTGCCAGCAGCTTAACTAGCGGGGGTTACGAGCAGTACTTC. Using reference TRBV7-2 and TRBJ2-7 for the parts outside the CDR3, the full variable domain is GAGVSQSPSNKVTEKGKDVELRCDPISGHTALYWYRQSLGQGLEFLIYFQGNSAPDKSGLPSDRFSAERTGGSVSTLTIQRTQQEDSAVYLCASSLTSGGYEQYFGPGTRLTVT.

In nucleotides, the CDR3 is TGTGCCAGCAGCTTGTACTGGACTGTATACAATGAGCAGTTCTTC. Encoded protein: CASSLYWTVYNEQFF. The gene calls are TRBV5-5 and TRBJ2-1, with D possibly matching TRBD2 (5 bases). V was pared by 1 base and J by 4 bases, with 12 bases between. The germline CDR1 and CDR2 sequences are SGHKS and YYEKEE (reference sequence). CDR3 size: 15 residues.

The rearrangement uses TRBV6-2 or TRBV6-3 and TRBJ2-2, with unresolved D. V dropped 9 bases and J dropped 1 base, with 3 bases sitting between them. This CDR3 is built from 11 residues. Germline loops: CDR1 MNHEY, CDR2 SVGEGT. CDR3 region: CASRNTGELFF. The CDR3 region has the DNA TGTGCCAGTAGGAACACCGGGGAGCTGTTTTTT.

A note on this clonotype: A much larger clone sits a single nucleotide away, making a read error possible. The chain is built from TRBV28 and TRBJ1-2; D might be TRBD1 (6 bases). Looked up from germline, CDR1 is MDHEN and CDR2 is SYDVKM. The CDR3 has 15 amino acids. With 2 bases removed from V and 6 bases from J, the gap between germline ends came to 16 bases. CDR3 sequence (DNA): TGTGCCAGCAGTTTAGGGGGGGCGCAGGGCCATGGCTACACCTTC. Protein product: CASSLGGAQGHGYTF.

The chain uses TRBV4-2 and TRBJ1-3; D is ambiguous. V was shortened by 2 bases and J by 0 bases, with 8 bases between the two germline ends. CDR1 is LGHNA and CDR2 is YNFKEQ in the germline V gene. The CDR3 extends over 15 amino acids. For the CDR3, the DNA is TGTGCCAGCAGCCAAAATACCAACTCTGGAAACACCATATATTTT. Amino acids: CASSQNTNSGNTIYF.

This clonotype appeared many times. This chain uses TRBV4-3 with TRBJ2-3; no clear D. This CDR3 contains 15 residues. With 0 bases removed from V and 3 bases from J, the gap between germline ends came to 10 bases. Germline CDR1 and CDR2: LGHNA and YSLEER. As DNA, the CDR3 is TGCGCCAGCAGCCAAGATCAGGCGGCAACAGATACGCAGTATTTT. It yields the protein CASSQDQAATDTQYF.